A single sample gave rise to the 26 T cell receptor beta chains below, sequenced in a study of T cell responses to AZD1222 COVID-19 vaccine. TCRdb's copy holds only in-frame clones and misses some; the assay was immunoSEQ multiplex PCR. Among about 110,000 clones listed, about 87% were seen once. The sequencing used peripheral blood, collected on day 0 of AZD1222 vaccination. These receptors all stem from an adult in good health.

The gene calls are TRBV30 and TRBJ1-1; maybe TRBD1 (5 bases). V was cut by 3 bases and J by 12 bases, with 17 bases left in between. The length of the CDR3 is 12 residues. Germline V lookup: CDR1 GTSNPN, CDR2 SVGIG (reference sequence). The CDR3 nucleotides read TGTGCCTGGAGGTCCGGGACCCTGGGAACTTTCTTT. As protein: CAWRSGTLGTFF.

The J gene is TRBJ1-6, the V gene TRBV5-1; D unclear. Germline lookup yields CDR1 SGHRS and CDR2 YFSETQ. V was clipped by 1 base and J by 7 bases, with 12 bases between them. CDR3 length: 15 amino acids. CDR3 loop: CASSLFGRTNSPLHF. In DNA form, the CDR3 reads TGCGCCAGCAGCTTGTTTGGCCGGACCAATTCACCCCTCCACTTT.

The chain carries TRBV9 and TRBJ1-5; D might be TRBD1 (6 bases). This CDR3 region has 15 residues. Per germline, CDR1 SGDLS and CDR2 YYNGEE. V lost 2 bases, J lost 4 bases, and 13 bases lay in between. CDR3 residues: CASSVSGTPNQPQHF. The CDR3 nucleotides read TGTGCCAGCAGCGTTTCCGGGACACCTAATCAGCCCCAGCATTTT.

The V and J genes are TRBV7-8 and TRBJ1-1; no clear D gene. V dropped 1 base and J dropped 5 bases, with 8 bases sitting between them. The CDR3 extends over 13 amino acids. Germline V gene lookup returns CDR1 SGHVS and CDR2 FQNEAQ. The CDR3 loop reads CASSLVGVTEAFF. The CDR3 region has the DNA TGTGCCAGCAGCTTAGTTGGGGTGACTGAAGCTTTCTTT.

The chain carries TRBV4-2 and TRBJ1-1, with a possible D match to TRBD1 (5 bases). This CDR3 region has 15 residues. V dropped 4 bases and J dropped 3 bases, with 15 bases sitting between them. CDR1 is LGHNA and CDR2 is YNFKEQ in the germline V gene. CDR3 amino acids: CASSPRPGGYTEAFF. The CDR3 bases are TGTGCCAGCAGCCCCAGGCCCGGGGGGTACACTGAAGCTTTCTTT.

The chain is built from TRBV2 and TRBJ1-2; no clear D gene. CDR1 is SNHLY, CDR2 FYNNEI, per germline. CDR3 size: 12 residues. V lost 3 bases to trimming and J lost 3 bases, with 5 bases between them. The CDR3 bases are TGTGCCAGCAGTGAGGGAGACTATGGCTACACCTTC. It translates to CASSEGDYGYTF.

This chain links TRBV10-2 with TRBJ2-3; D is possibly TRBD1 or TRBD2 (6 bases each). V dropped 6 bases and J dropped 2 bases, with 9 bases sitting between them. The CDR3 spans 13 residues. Germline CDR1 WSHSY, CDR2 SAAADI. The CDR3 reads CASRGGNTDTQYF. CDR3 in DNA: TGCGCCAGCAGAGGGGGGAACACAGATACGCAGTATTTT.

CDR3: CASTRDDHEQYF. In nucleotides, the CDR3 is TGTGCCAGCACCCGGGACGACCACGAGCAGTACTTC. The chain links TRBV2 to TRBJ2-7; either TRBD1 or TRBD2 may supply D (5 bases each). The germline V gene encodes CDR1 SNHLY and CDR2 FYNNEI. The V end lost 7 bases, the J end lost 5 bases, and 12 bases lay between the germline ends. The CDR3 contains 12 residues.

The CDR3 is CASSYRNGYTF. The CDR3 nucleotides are TGTGCCAGTAGCTACCGCAATGGCTACACCTTC. V and J are TRBV19 and TRBJ1-2; D is undetermined. The CDR3 is 11 residues long. Germline assignment: CDR1 LNHDA and CDR2 SQIVND (reference sequence). V was clipped by 6 bases and J by 6 bases, with 8 bases between them.

The chain uses TRBV19 and TRBJ2-5; possibly TRBD2 for D (6 bases). The CDR3 is 13 residues long. The V and J ends lost 7 bases and 5 bases respectively, with 14 bases between them. Germline-derived CDR1 and CDR2 are LNHDA and SQIVND (reference sequence). CDR3 residues: CASTPQAGETQYF. CDR3 DNA sequence: TGTGCCAGTACACCCCAGGCGGGGGAGACCCAGTACTTC.

The rearrangement links TRBV6-1 to TRBJ1-4, with a possible D match to TRBD1 (6 bases). CDR1 is MNHNS and CDR2 is SASEGT in the germline V gene. The CDR3 contains 16 residues. V lost 1 base, J lost 7 bases, and 16 bases lay in between. CDR3 coding DNA: TGTGCCAGCAGTGAAGAGTCCGGGGGCGGAGGTGAAAAACTGTTTTTT. Translating it yields CASSEESGGGGEKLFF.

The rearrangement joins TRBV27 to TRBJ2-3; D remains ambiguous. Germline V gene lookup returns CDR1 MNHEY and CDR2 SMNVEV (reference sequence). The germline V and J ends were trimmed by 5 bases and 1 base, with 7 bases remaining between them. The CDR3 sequence is 13 residues long. The DNA of the CDR3 is TGTGCCAGCAGTAACAAACGCACAGATACGCAGTATTTT. Translating gives CASSNKRTDTQYF.

The V call is TRBV5-5, the J call TRBJ2-5, with 7 bases aligning to TRBD1. Germline V gene lookup returns CDR1 SGHKS and CDR2 YYEKEE (reference sequence). The CDR3 is 18 residues long. The junction had 15 bases not matched to a gene; V was cut back by 4 bases and J by 0 bases. The CDR3 region has the DNA TGTGCCAGCAGCACCCCCCGGGACAGCCTTTGGTACCAAGAGACCCAGTACTTC. Its protein is CASSTPRDSLWYQETQYF.

The chain links TRBV12-3 or TRBV12-4 to TRBJ2-7, with D unresolved. V was trimmed by 5 bases and J by 2 bases, leaving 10 bases between them. CDR3 length: 13 residues. The CDR3 bases are TGTGCCAGCAGTCCTCCGAACCCCTACGAGCAGTACTTC. Its protein is CASSPPNPYEQYF.

This sequence joins TRBV5-4 and TRBJ2-7, with D possibly matching TRBD1 (5 bases). The CDR3 spans 15 residues. CDR1 is SGHNT and CDR2 is YYREEE in the germline V gene (reference sequence). V dropped 0 bases and J dropped 3 bases, with 13 bases sitting between them. This CDR3 is CASSLAAGKNYEQYF. The CDR3 nucleotides read TGTGCCAGCAGCTTGGCTGCAGGGAAGAACTACGAGCAGTACTTC.

The V gene is TRBV19, the J gene TRBJ1-5; no definite D call. V was cut by 1 base and J by 0 bases, with 16 bases left in between. The germline V gene encodes CDR1 LNHDA and CDR2 SQIVND (reference sequence). The CDR3 is made up of 18 amino acids. CDR3: CASSIGTSITYSNQPQHF. CDR3 in DNA: TGTGCCAGTAGTATAGGAACTTCGATTACTTATAGCAATCAGCCCCAGCATTTT.

This clone was detected once. The chain combines TRBV6-6 with TRBJ1-4, with D unclear. This CDR3 region has 14 residues. CDR1 and CDR2 (germline): MNHNY, SVGAGI (reference sequence). The V and J ends lost 0 bases and 8 bases respectively, with 10 bases between them. CDR3 DNA: TGTGCCAGCAGTTACTCGGAGGGAAGGGAAAAACTGTTTTTT. Residues: CASSYSEGREKLFF.

The CDR3 DNA sequence: TGTGCCAGCAGTGTTGAAGGCAATCAGCCCCAGCATTTT. It specifies CASSVEGNQPQHF. The V call is TRBV6-4, the J call TRBJ1-5; D ambiguous. Germline CDR1 is MRHNA and CDR2 is SNTAGT. This CDR3 region has 13 residues. Trimming took off 4 bases at V and 2 bases at J, with 6 bases between the two ends.

This clone was counted once. The chain links TRBV5-1 to TRBJ2-5; TRBD2 matches 14 bases. This CDR3 contains 18 residues. The germline CDR1 and CDR2 sequences are SGHRS and YFSETQ. Unmatched junction bases numbered 11, after V lost 2 bases and J lost 5 bases. CDR3 loop: CASSFNTGTSGSGETQYF. The CDR3, as DNA: TGCGCCAGCAGCTTTAACACCGGGACTAGCGGGAGCGGTGAGACCCAGTACTTC.

The CDR3 DNA sequence: TGTGCCAGCAGTTTATCGGAGAACACTGAAGCTTTCTTT. Its protein is CASSLSENTEAFF. The rearrangement joins TRBV12-3 or TRBV12-4 to TRBJ1-1; the D is unclear. Trimming removed 2 bases at V and 1 base at J, with 5 bases between. The CDR3 extends over 13 amino acids.

This chain uses TRBV7-9 with TRBJ1-3; D is undetermined. The V gene's germline CDR1 is SEHNR and CDR2 FQNEAQ (reference sequence). Trimming shortened V by 0 bases and J by 5 bases, and 8 bases separated the two germline ends. The CDR3 is 14 residues long. DNA for the CDR3: TGTGCCAGCAGCTTAGCTGGGCAGAGAAACACCATATATTTT. This codes for CASSLAGQRNTIYF.

CDR3 sequence (DNA): TGCGCCAGCAGGCCGGACGGGGCAGCCAATTCACCCCTCCACTTT. It encodes CASRPDGAANSPLHF. The chain employs TRBV5-1 and TRBJ1-6, with D perhaps matching TRBD1 (5 bases). Germline assignment: CDR1 SGHRS and CDR2 YFSETQ. The V end was cut by 5 bases, the J end by 7 bases, with 16 bases between. The CDR3 is 15 amino acids.

The chain joins TRBV2 to TRBJ2-7, with 7 bases matching TRBD2. The V and J ends lost 7 bases and 7 bases, in that order; junction bases with no gene match: 13. This CDR3 is 14 amino acids long. Germline V gene lookup returns CDR1 SNHLY and CDR2 FYNNEI. CDR3 DNA: TGTGCCAGCATGGGAGGGCTAAATGTACGTGAGCAGTACTTC. It yields the protein CASMGGLNVREQYF.

The CDR3 DNA sequence: TGTGCCAGTAGTATCTTCGCAACTAATGAAAAACTGTTTTTT. It translates to CASSIFATNEKLFF. The rearrangement joins TRBV19 to TRBJ1-4; D is unclear. Germline V CDR1 and CDR2: LNHDA, SQIVND (reference sequence). V lost 3 bases and J 0 bases, leaving 5 bases between the germline ends. This CDR3 is built from 14 residues. Supplemented by reference TRBV19 and TRBJ1-4, the full variable domain reads DGGITQSPKYLFRKEGQNVTLSCEQNLNHDAMYWYRQDPGQGLRLIYYSQIVNDFQKGDIAEGYSVSREKKESFPLTVTSAQKNPTAFYLCASSIFATNEKLFFGSGTQLSVL.

The chain combines TRBV19 with TRBJ1-2, with 7 positions matching TRBD1. In germline, CDR1 is LNHDA, CDR2 SQIVND (reference sequence). J gave up 4 bases and V 5 bases, and 7 bases lay outside the gene matches. This CDR3 is built from 14 residues. The CDR3 spells CASSVNRGVYGYTF. The CDR3 nucleotides read TGTGCCAGTAGTGTGAACAGGGGAGTCTATGGCTACACCTTC.

The chain joins TRBV2 to TRBJ1-4; D may be TRBD1 (5 bases). CDR1 and CDR2 (germline): SNHLY, FYNNEI. The CDR3 covers 12 residues. The germline V and J ends were trimmed by 6 bases and 12 bases, with 14 bases remaining between them. Here the CDR3 DNA reads TGTGCCAGCAGGTTGGGTGGAGGGGAACTGTTTTTT. This sequence encodes CASRLGGGELFF.